The 26 T cell receptor beta chains below all came from one sample that was sequenced in a study of cytomegalovirus exposure and HLA in healthy donors. Libraries were prepared by immunoSEQ multiplex PCR; TCRdb keeps only in-frame clonotypes and omits some of them. The sample includes about 360,000 clones, roughly 90% of them seen just once. The sequencing sample was made of PBMCs. The receptors here all came from a young woman in good health and CMV-seronegative.

The chain couples TRBV30 to TRBJ2-2, with 9 bases aligning to TRBD2. The V and J ends lost 0 bases and 8 bases, in that order; junction bases with no gene match: 4. Germline V gene sequence: CDR1 GTSNPN, CDR2 SVGIG (reference sequence). The CDR3 has 14 amino acids. The CDR3: CAWSVGTSLGELFF. CDR3 DNA: TGTGCCTGGAGTGTCGGGACTAGCTTGGGGGAGCTGTTTTTT.

The chain recombines TRBV10-3 with TRBJ2-4; D may be TRBD1 (6 bases). With 0 bases removed from V and 4 bases from J, the gap between germline ends came to 7 bases. CDR3 size: 14 residues. Germline CDR1 is ENHRY and CDR2 is SYGVKD. In DNA, the CDR3 is TGTGCCATCAGTGAGTCTGGACAGAAAAACATTCAGTACTTC. This gives the protein CAISESGQKNIQYF.

The chain links TRBV30 to TRBJ1-4; 7 bases match TRBD1. Germline values: CDR1 GTSNPN, CDR2 SVGIG (reference sequence). CDR3 length: 15 residues. V lost 4 bases to trimming and J lost 3 bases; unmatched junction nucleotides: 8. The CDR3 DNA reads as TGTGCCTGGACCTCGATGGGGACAGCTAATGAAAAACTGTTTTTT. Encoded protein: CAWTSMGTANEKLFF.

The gene calls are TRBV7-2 and TRBJ2-3; 7 bases match TRBD2. The V gene's germline CDR1 is SGHTA and CDR2 FQGNSA. The CDR3 totals 13 residues. The trim removed 8 bases at V and 3 bases at J, leaving 5 bases unmatched. DNA of the CDR3: TGTGCCAGCGGATACGGGGGGACAGATACGCAGTATTTT. Residues: CASGYGGTDTQYF. Complete variable domain (other parts from reference TRBV7-2 and TRBJ2-3): GAGVSQSPSNKVTEKGKDVELRCDPISGHTALYWYRQSLGQGLEFLIYFQGNSAPDKSGLPSDRFSAERTGGSVSTLTIQRTQQEDSAVYLCASGYGGTDTQYFGPGTRLTVL.

This rearrangement joins TRBV27 to TRBJ2-5, with TRBD1 matching over 8 bases. CDR1 and CDR2 (germline): MNHEY, SMNVEV (reference sequence). With V trimmed by 7 bases and J by 2 bases, 9 bases remained unmatched. CDR3 length equals 15 residues. The CDR3 DNA sequence: TGTGCCAGCAAAGGACAGGGACGGTGGCAAGAGACCCAGTACTTC. As protein: CASKGQGRWQETQYF.

The V call is TRBV28, the J call TRBJ1-2, with D perhaps matching TRBD1 (5 bases). V shed 6 bases and J shed 5 bases, with 22 bases lying between them. The germline gives CDR1 MDHEN, CDR2 SYDVKM. CDR3 length equals 16 residues. The CDR3 DNA is TGTGCCAGCAGCCAAAGACAGATCCCGACCGCTTATGGCTACACCTTC. Translation gives CASSQRQIPTAYGYTF.

This sequence joins TRBV10-2 and TRBJ2-5, with 10 bases that match TRBD2. CDR1 and CDR2 (germline): WSHSY, SAAADI. Trimming cost V 6 bases and J 1 base; bases outside gene matches: 2. This CDR3 spans 14 amino acids. The CDR3 here is CASRLAGTQETQYF. DNA of the CDR3: TGCGCCAGCAGACTAGCGGGAACCCAAGAGACCCAGTACTTC.

This chain uses TRBV19 with TRBJ2-1; 12 nucleotides line up with TRBD2. The CDR3 consists of 17 residues. Germline V lookup: CDR1 LNHDA, CDR2 SQIVND (reference sequence). Trimming removed 6 bases from V and 2 bases from J; junction bases left unmatched: 8. The CDR3 sequence is CASSPRTSGETYNEQFF. In nucleotides, the CDR3 is TGTGCCAGTAGCCCAAGGACTAGCGGGGAAACCTACAATGAGCAGTTCTTC. Based on the CDR3 plus reference TRBV19 and TRBJ2-1, the full variable domain is DGGITQSPKYLFRKEGQNVTLSCEQNLNHDAMYWYRQDPGQGLRLIYYSQIVNDFQKGDIAEGYSVSREKKESFPLTVTSAQKNPTAFYLCASSPRTSGETYNEQFFGPGTRLTVL.

The chain combines TRBV5-1 with TRBJ1-4, with 7 bases fitting TRBD1. The CDR3 runs 15 residues. Germline V gene sequence: CDR1 SGHRS, CDR2 YFSETQ. The V and J ends lost 5 bases and 3 bases, in that order; junction bases with no gene match: 7. CDR3 in amino acids: CASRPGQAPNEKLFF. CDR3 DNA sequence: TGCGCCAGCAGACCTGGACAGGCACCTAATGAAAAACTGTTTTTT.

V is TRBV9 and J is TRBJ1-1, with D possibly matching TRBD1 (6 bases). The CDR3 is made up of 13 amino acids. Germline-derived CDR1 and CDR2 are SGDLS and YYNGEE. V lost 4 bases and J lost 9, with 16 bases in between. The CDR3 protein is CASSSTTGGQAFF. Written as DNA, the CDR3 is TGTGCCAGCAGCTCCACGACTGGGGGCCAAGCTTTCTTT.

The genes are TRBV14 and TRBJ1-1; 7 bases map to TRBD1. The V gene's germline CDR1 is SGHDN and CDR2 FVKESK. V shed 1 base, J shed 0 bases, and the junction held 5 bases outside the gene matches. The CDR3 extends over 16 amino acids. CDR3 amino acids: CASSQATGFMNTEAFF. The CDR3 coding sequence is TGTGCCAGCAGCCAAGCGACAGGGTTCATGAACACTGAAGCTTTCTTT.

V is TRBV15 and J is TRBJ1-4; 9 bases line up with TRBD1. CDR1 LNHNV and CDR2 YYDKDF come from the germline V gene (reference sequence). The CDR3 has 15 residues. V trimming: 1 base; J trimming: 7 bases; junction bases outside the gene matches: 4. CDR3 bases: TGTGCCACCAGCAGAGGGGGACAGGGCGGTGAAAAACTGTTTTTT. Translating it yields CATSRGGQGGEKLFF.

This chain links TRBV9 with TRBJ2-7, with TRBD2 matching over 10 bases. The CDR3 totals 15 residues. The germline V gene has CDR1 SGDLS and CDR2 YYNGEE. V shed 0 bases, J shed 4 bases, and the junction held 4 bases outside the gene matches. CDR3 protein: CASSVGTSGEYEQYF. CDR3 in DNA: TGTGCCAGCAGCGTAGGGACTAGCGGAGAATACGAGCAGTACTTC.

J is TRBJ2-3 and V is TRBV4-1; D is ambiguous. The V gene's germline CDR1 is MGHRA and CDR2 YSYEKL. The CDR3 consists of 16 residues. V was trimmed by 6 bases and J by 0 bases, leaving 16 bases between them. The CDR3 here is CASRQQILGSTDTQYF. The CDR3 nucleotides read TGCGCCAGCAGGCAACAAATTCTAGGTAGCACAGATACGCAGTATTTT.

This chain joins TRBV7-8 and TRBJ1-1; 8 bases are a match to TRBD1. The CDR3 is 14 amino acids. Per the germline V gene, CDR1 is SGHVS and CDR2 is FQNEAQ. V shed 4 bases, J shed 1 base, and the junction held 2 bases outside the gene matches. CDR3 protein: CASSSGQANTEAFF. CDR3 in DNA: TGTGCCAGCAGCTCGGGACAGGCGAACACTGAAGCTTTCTTT.

The V and J genes are TRBV27 and TRBJ1-4; no definite D call. With 5 bases removed from V and 3 bases from J, the gap between germline ends came to 13 bases. The CDR3 loop spans 15 amino acids. The V gene's germline CDR1 is MNHEY and CDR2 SMNVEV (reference sequence). The DNA for the CDR3 is TGTGCCAGCAGTCAACCGGGGAGGGCTAATGAAAAACTGTTTTTT. Translation gives CASSQPGRANEKLFF.

V gene TRBV27 combines with J gene TRBJ2-2; 10 nucleotides line up with TRBD2. The CDR3 is 16 residues long. V trimming: 4 bases; J trimming: 4 bases; junction bases outside the gene matches: 6. Looked up from germline, CDR1 is MNHEY and CDR2 is SMNVEV (reference sequence). CDR3 coding DNA: TGTGCCAGCAGTTGGATAGCGGGGGGAATCACCGGGGAGCTGTTTTTT. Its translation is CASSWIAGGITGELFF.

This chain joins TRBV6-5 and TRBJ2-2, with D unresolved. The germline V gene has CDR1 MNHEY and CDR2 SVGAGI. The CDR3 contains 15 residues. V lost 2 bases, J lost 0 bases, and 7 bases lay in between. The CDR3 is CASSYATANTGELFF. The CDR3 nucleotides read TGTGCCAGCAGTTACGCAACAGCGAACACCGGGGAGCTGTTTTTT.

This chain joins TRBV5-1 and TRBJ1-4; 8 nucleotides line up with TRBD1. The CDR3 runs to 14 residues. Germline CDR1 and CDR2: SGHRS and YFSETQ. V was clipped by 4 bases and J by 5 bases; unmatched bases: 4. In nucleotides, the CDR3 is TGCGCCAGCAGCCTCAGGGGGCCGAATGAAAAACTGTTTTTT. Protein: CASSLRGPNEKLFF. The full variable domain, completed using reference TRBV5-1 and TRBJ1-4, is KAGVTQTPRYLIKTRGQQVTLSCSPISGHRSVSWYQQTPGQGLQFLFEYFSETQRNKGNFPGRFSGRQFSNSRSEMNVSTLELGDSALYLCASSLRGPNEKLFFGSGTQLSVL.

This clone was observed a single time. The chain employs TRBV29-1 and TRBJ2-1, with TRBD2 identical over 13 bases. This CDR3 is built from 15 residues. The J segment lost 3 bases and the V segment lost 1 base, leaving 0 bases of the junction unmatched. Germline V gene lookup returns CDR1 SQVTM and CDR2 ANQGSEA. The CDR3 loop is CSVEGTSGSYNEQFF. DNA of the CDR3: TGCAGCGTTGAAGGGACTAGCGGGAGCTACAATGAGCAGTTCTTC.

The chain uses TRBV7-9 and TRBJ2-5; 12 bases are a match to TRBD2. The trim removed 2 bases at V and 5 bases at J, leaving 9 bases unmatched. The CDR3 spans 17 residues. Germline-derived CDR1 and CDR2 are SEHNR and FQNEAQ (reference sequence). CDR3 residues: CASSLTVTSGSWETQYF. The CDR3, as DNA: TGTGCCAGCAGCTTAACCGTGACTAGCGGGAGTTGGGAGACCCAGTACTTC.

The V and J genes are TRBV9 and TRBJ1-1; the D is unclear. The V end lost 4 bases, the J end lost 1 base, and 11 bases lay between the germline ends. CDR1 SGDLS and CDR2 YYNGEE come from the germline V gene. This CDR3 has 14 residues. CDR3 in amino acids: CASSPTNKNTEAFF. Here the CDR3 DNA reads TGTGCCAGCAGCCCAACCAACAAGAACACTGAAGCTTTCTTT. The full variable domain, rest sourced from reference TRBV9 and TRBJ1-1, is DSGVTQTPKHLITATGQRVTLRCSPRSGDLSVYWYQQSLDQGLQFLIQYYNGEERAKGNILERFSAQQFPDLHSELNLSSLELGDSALYFCASSPTNKNTEAFFGQGTRLTVV.

The rearrangement joins TRBV28 to TRBJ2-1; TRBD2 aligns across 10 bases. Germline CDR1 is MDHEN and CDR2 is SYDVKM. The V segment lost 5 bases and the J segment 7 bases; nucleotides outside the gene matches: 11. The CDR3 has 16 amino acids. The CDR3 DNA follows: TGTGCCAGCAGTCCCCCTAGCGGGAGAGGTGGGAATGAGCAGTTCTTC. Encoded protein: CASSPPSGRGGNEQFF.

The chain links TRBV2 to TRBJ1-1, with a weak D call TRBD1 (5 bases). Trimming removed 7 bases at V and 0 bases at J, with 15 bases between. CDR1 and CDR2 (germline): SNHLY, FYNNEI. This CDR3 is 15 amino acids long. The CDR3 DNA follows: TGTGCCAGCACCTCCACGGGGGTTATGAACACTGAAGCTTTCTTT. Amino acids: CASTSTGVMNTEAFF.

The V call is TRBV11-2, the J call TRBJ2-7; 7 bases agree with TRBD2. Germline V CDR1 and CDR2: SGHAT, FQNNGV. The CDR3 covers 15 residues. V gave up 1 base and J gave up 2 bases; unmatched junction bases: 5. CDR3 coding DNA: TGTGCCAGCAGCTTAGGACCTAGCGGAACCTACGAGCAGTACTTC. Protein sequence: CASSLGPSGTYEQYF. Complete variable domain (other parts from reference TRBV11-2 and TRBJ2-7): EAGVAQSPRYKIIEKRQSVAFWCNPISGHATLYWYQQILGQGPKLLIQFQNNGVVDDSQLPKDRFSAERLKGVDSTLKIQPAKLEDSAVYLCASSLGPSGTYEQYFGPGTRLTVT.

This sequence joins TRBV27 and TRBJ2-3; D perhaps matches TRBD2 (6 bases). V shed 9 bases and J shed 1 base, with 11 bases lying between them. CDR1 and CDR2 from the germline V gene are MNHEY and SMNVEV (reference sequence). CDR3 length: 13 amino acids. The CDR3 loop reads CASGGGGTDTQYF. In DNA, the CDR3 is TGTGCCAGTGGAGGCGGGGGCACAGATACGCAGTATTTT.